The next 8 T cell receptor delta chains were all read from a single sample in a study of γδ T cells in repeated Plasmodium falciparum infection. Bulk repertoires came from Vgamma9/Vdelta2+ or Vdelta2-negative gammadelta T cells flow-sorted from PBMC. TCRdb re-called the multiplex PCR reads through CATT. The table lists 75,000 to 100,000 delta-chain clones, more than 1.4% of them singletons. Specimen: gamma-delta T cells from blood. The receptors were sampled from a pool of human donors (malaria-infected and uninfected, not separated).

The sample holds a few counts of this clone. Given a far larger clone just one base away, this is likely a sequencing read error. The V gene is TRDV2, but the J gene lacks a call; TRDD3 is the table's D call and was not checked against the DNA. The CDR3 contains 19 residues. Germline V gene lookup returns CDR1 GEAIGNYY and CDR2 EKD. This chain's CDR3 is CACDTVPVLGDIRGDKLIF. The CDR3 nucleotides read TGTGCCTGTGACACCGTTCCCGTACTGGGGGATATACGGGGCGATAAGCTCATCTTT.

This clone has a handful of counts. Only one base separates this from a far larger clonotype, so it likely reflects a read error. Distinct nucleotide sequences in the sample also encode this CDR3. The chain combines TRDV1 with TRDJ1; D possibly uses TRDD2 or TRDD3 (7 bases each). This CDR3 spans 27 amino acids. Trimming cost V 0 bases and J 0 bases, with 44 bases left between them. The germline gives CDR1 TSWWSYY, CDR2 QGS. The CDR3 DNA reads as TGTGCTCTTGGGGAACTACCTGTTCCTACGTCTTCATTCTACCTGGGGGCAATTTGGGGTTACACCGATAAACTCATCTTT. This sequence encodes CALGELPVPTSSFYLGAIWGYTDKLIF.

Comment on this clone: For this DNA, TCRdb reports the protein of a much larger clone, which diverges at residue 3, most likely from a read error; the protein presented here is translated directly from the DNA. The chain has TRDV2 and TRDJ1; 9 bases match TRDD3. The J gene is not listed in TCRdb, so it was assigned here from a DNA match to germline. The CDR3 has 16 residues. Germline V gives CDR1 GEAIGNYY, CDR2 EKD. The CDR3: CAYDKLGEQYTDKLIF. The CDR3 DNA sequence: TGTGCCTATGACAAACTGGGGGAGCAATACACCGATAAACTCATCTTT.

Of note for this clone: Translating this DNA gives a protein that differs at residue 4 from the TCRdb one, which belongs to a much larger clone; a read error is likely, and the protein shown is this translation. V gene TRDV1 combines with J gene TRDJ1; 7 nucleotides line up with TRDD3. The ends lost 7 bases at V and 8 bases at J; junction bases unmatched: 19. Germline-derived CDR1 and CDR2 are TSWWSYY and QGS. The CDR3 contains 16 residues. CDR3 loop: CALEDSRGWGNGKLIF. CDR3 bases: TGTGCTCTTGAGGACTCACGCGGATGGGGGAATGGAAAACTCATCTTT.

This clone was observed a handful of times. The protein recorded in TCRdb matches a much larger clone and deviates from this DNA's translation at residue 23, suggesting a read error; the protein here is obtained by translating the DNA. J is TRDJ1 and V is TRDV1, with 9 nucleotides matching TRDD3. Germline V gene lookup returns CDR1 TSWWSYY and CDR2 QGS. The CDR3 has 26 residues. CDR3 residues: CALGELKVSYGTGGHAVSLYTDRLIF. The CDR3, as DNA: TGTGCTCTTGGGGAACTAAAGGTCTCCTACGGTACTGGGGGACACGCGGTCAGTTTATACACCGATAGACTCATCTTT.

There are a few counts of this clone. A read error likely explains why the TCRdb protein, taken from a much larger clone, differs from this DNA's translation at residue 13; the protein shown is translated from the DNA. The V and J genes are TRDV1 and TRDJ1; 8 nucleotides line up with TRDD3. TCRdb offers no J gene call, so here the DNA was matched to germline to obtain one. The CDR3 spans 23 residues. Looked up from germline, CDR1 is TSWWSYY and CDR2 is QGS. Trimming cost V 6 bases and J 0 bases; bases outside gene matches: 30. This chain's CDR3 is CALGGDVSFYWGVRGTYTDKLIF. The CDR3 region has the DNA TGTGCTCTTGGAGGGGACGTTTCTTTTTACTGGGGGGTAAGAGGAACTTACACCGATAAACTCATCTTT.

As for this clone: For this DNA, TCRdb reports the protein of a much larger clone, which diverges at residue 16, most likely from a read error; the protein presented here is translated directly from the DNA. J is TRDJ1 and V is TRDV2; 12 positions match TRDD3. Assignment of the J gene here rests on matching the DNA to germline, because TCRdb gives none. In germline, CDR1 is GEAIGNYY, CDR2 EKD. The CDR3 has 19 residues. This chain's CDR3 is CACDPVLGDTGEYTDRLIF. Written as DNA, the CDR3 is TGTGCCTGTGACCCCGTACTGGGGGATACAGGGGAGTACACCGATAGACTCATCTTT.

This clone was counted ten times or more. In the same sample, other DNA sequences code for this CDR3. V and J are TRDV1 and TRDJ1, with 13 bases that match TRDD3. The germline V gene encodes CDR1 TSWWSYY and CDR2 QGS. J lost 4 bases, V lost 4 bases, and 30 bases had no gene match. The CDR3 has 24 residues. CDR3 residues: CALGVLRRLPEYQNWGIRGDKLIF. DNA of the CDR3: TGTGCTCTTGGGGTTCTACGCAGGCTTCCTGAATACCAAAACTGGGGGATACGCGGCGATAAACTCATCTTT.